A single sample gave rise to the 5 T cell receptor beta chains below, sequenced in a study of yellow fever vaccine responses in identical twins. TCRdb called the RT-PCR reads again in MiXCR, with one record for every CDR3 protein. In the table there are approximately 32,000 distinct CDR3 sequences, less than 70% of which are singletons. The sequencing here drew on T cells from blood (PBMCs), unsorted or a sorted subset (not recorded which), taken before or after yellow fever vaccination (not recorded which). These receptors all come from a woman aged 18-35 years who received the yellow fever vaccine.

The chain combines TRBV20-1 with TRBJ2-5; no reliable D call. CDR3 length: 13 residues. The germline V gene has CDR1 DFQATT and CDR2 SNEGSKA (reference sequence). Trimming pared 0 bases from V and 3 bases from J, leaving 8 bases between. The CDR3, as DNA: TGCAGTGCTAGAGATCGCGGTAAAGAGACCCAGTACTTC. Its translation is CSARDRGKETQYF.

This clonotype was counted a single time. CDR3 coding DNA: TGCAGCGTCGTTACCTACAATGAGCAGTTCTTC. Translated: CSVVTYNEQFF. The chain employs TRBV29-1 and TRBJ2-1; no clear D. Per germline, CDR1 SQVTM and CDR2 ANQGSEA. The CDR3 length is 11 residues. Trimming pared 6 bases from V and 2 bases from J, leaving 5 bases between.

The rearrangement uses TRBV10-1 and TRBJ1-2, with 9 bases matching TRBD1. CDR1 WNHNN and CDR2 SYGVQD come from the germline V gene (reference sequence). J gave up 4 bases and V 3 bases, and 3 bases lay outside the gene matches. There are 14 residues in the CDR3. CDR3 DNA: TGCGCCAGCAGTGACCAGACAGGGGGCTATGGCTACACCTTC. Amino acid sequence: CASSDQTGGYGYTF.

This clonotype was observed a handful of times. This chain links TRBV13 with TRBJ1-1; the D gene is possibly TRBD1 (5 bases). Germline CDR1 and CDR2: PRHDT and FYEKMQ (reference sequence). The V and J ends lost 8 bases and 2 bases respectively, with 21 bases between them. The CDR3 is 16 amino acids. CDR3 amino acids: CASSLAKTTANTEAFF. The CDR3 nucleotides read TGTGCCAGCTCCCTCGCCAAGACGACAGCCAACACTGAAGCTTTCTTT.

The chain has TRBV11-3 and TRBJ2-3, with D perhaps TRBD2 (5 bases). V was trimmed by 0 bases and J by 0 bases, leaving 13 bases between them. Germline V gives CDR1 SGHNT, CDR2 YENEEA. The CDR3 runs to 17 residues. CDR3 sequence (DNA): TGTGCCAGCAGCTTAGAGCGGGCCAGCGTAAGCACAGATACGCAGTATTTT. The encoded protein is CASSLERASVSTDTQYF.